These 17 T cell receptor beta chains were all obtained from the same sample, sequenced in a study of quantifying T cell responses using KT2 cells (dated by TCRdb to the late 2010s). Describing the broader study: RNA was DNase-treated and reverse transcribed with TCR alpha and beta constant-region primers, mostly using SuperScript III.

The library was generated by UMI-ligation and nested PCR. Sequencing was carried out with an Illumina MiSeq. A single-stranded oligonucleotide bearing the Illumina SP2 sequence and a UMI was ligated to the 3' end of the cDNA with T4 RNA ligase 1. PCR1 was run for around 4 cycles (98 degrees C for 15 s, 69 degrees C for 30 s, 72 degrees C for 40 s), and an equimolar mix of RC1.1 and RC1.2, covering TRBC1 and TRBC2, was used as the beta primer. TCRdb ran its own pipeline on the public reads, namely fastp trimming at Q25 and MiXCR clone calling, and kept in-frame beta chains. Duplicate CDR3 protein sequences are folded into a single record with the most common DNA and genes. The sample profile shows 30,000 or so distinct CDR3 sequences; roughly 8% of them were found once. Of the sample, approximately 14% falls within the top ten clones. The sequenced sample consisted of PBMCs spiked with cells of the T cell clone KT2. The receptors originated from a human donor.

In its sample, this clonotype was seen many times. The genes are TRBV21-1 and TRBJ1-5; TRBD1 was called by the table and not checked on the DNA. TRBV21-1 is a pseudogene segment. This CDR3 is 16 amino acids long. The CDR3 sequence is CASTDWGWVSNQPQHF. The CDR3 region has the DNA TGTGCCAGCACCGACTGGGGTTGGGTGAGCAATCAGCCCCAGCATTTT.

This clonotype was picked up a small number of times. This chain uses TRBV20-1 with TRBJ2-7, with D tentatively TRBD1 or TRBD2 (5 bases each). V lost 0 bases to trimming and J lost 4 bases, with 10 bases between them. The germline gives CDR1 DFQATT, CDR2 SNEGSKA (reference sequence). The CDR3 loop spans 13 amino acids. This CDR3 reads CSARDPGTYEQYF. The CDR3 nucleotides are TGCAGTGCTAGAGACCCCGGGACGTACGAGCAGTACTTC.

This clonotype came up many times. The chain couples TRBV6-2 or TRBV6-3 to TRBJ1-1; D unresolved. Between the trimmed V and J ends, which lost 2 bases and 5 bases, there was a span of 9 bases. The germline gives CDR1 MNHEY, CDR2 SVGEGT. This CDR3 region has 13 residues. Here the CDR3 reads CASSYHVGTEAFF. As DNA, the CDR3 is TGTGCCAGCAGTTACCATGTGGGGACTGAAGCTTTCTTT.

The V and J genes are TRBV2 and TRBJ1-2, with 7 bases that match TRBD1. Losses at the gene ends were 7 bases for V and 7 bases for J; bases not matched to a gene: 9. Germline V gives CDR1 SNHLY, CDR2 FYNNEI. The CDR3 extends over 13 amino acids. For the CDR3, the DNA is TGTGCCAGCACCGAACAGACAGGGACTGGCTACACCTTC. Translating gives CASTEQTGTGYTF.

This clonotype came up many times. The chain carries TRBV7-9 and TRBJ1-2; a possible D gene is TRBD1 (5 bases). CDR1 and CDR2 from the germline V gene are SEHNR and FQNEAQ (reference sequence). V was shortened by 1 base and J by 7 bases, with 13 bases between the two germline ends. This CDR3 has 14 residues. The CDR3 sequence is CASSLVFRDSGYTF. The CDR3 coding sequence is TGTGCCAGCAGCTTAGTCTTCAGGGATTCTGGCTACACCTTC. The whole variable domain, filled in from reference TRBV7-9 and TRBJ1-2, reads DTGVSQNPRHKITKRGQNVTFRCDPISEHNRLYWYRQTLGQGPEFLTYFQNEAQLEKSRLLSDRFSAERPKGSFSTLEIQRTEQGDSAMYLCASSLVFRDSGYTFGSGTRLTVV.

Ten or more counts support this clonotype. The chain carries TRBV6-4 and TRBJ2-3, with 11 bases lining up with TRBD1. Trimming cost V 4 bases and J 4 bases; bases outside gene matches: 1. The germline V gene encodes CDR1 MRHNA and CDR2 SNTAGT. The CDR3 runs to 14 residues. In nucleotides, the CDR3 is TGTGCCAGCAGTGGGACAGGGGGCGCAGATACGCAGTATTTT. This translates into CASSGTGGADTQYF.

This clonotype was recorded many times. The chain is built from TRBV11-2 and TRBJ2-7; 7 positions agree with TRBD1. Trimming at V came to 5 bases and at J to 4 bases, leaving 11 bases not matched to a gene. Germline V CDR1 and CDR2: SGHAT, FQNNGV. The CDR3 sequence is 15 residues long. The CDR3 region is CASSPPDRARYEQYF. The CDR3 DNA reads TGTGCCAGCAGCCCTCCAGACAGGGCCAGGTACGAGCAGTACTTC.

The chain combines TRBV7-9 with TRBJ1-1, with D perhaps matching TRBD1 (6 bases). Germline V gene sequence: CDR1 SEHNR, CDR2 FQNEAQ (reference sequence). CDR3 length equals 15 residues. CDR3 coding DNA: TGTGCTGTAGACAGGCCAAATAAAGGAAACACTGAAGCTTTCTTT. As protein: CAVDRPNKGNTEAFF.

There are a few counts of this clonotype. The chain links TRBV18 to TRBJ2-1, with 13 bases lining up with TRBD2. The CDR3 length is 19 residues. After removal of 6 bases from V and 2 bases from J, the junction contained 13 bases not matched to a gene. Germline V gene sequence: CDR1 KGHSH, CDR2 LQKENI. The CDR3 DNA is TGTGCCAGCTCCCCCACCGGGACTAGCGGGATATTGACCTACAATGAGCAGTTCTTC. It is translated as CASSPTGTSGILTYNEQFF.

The chain couples TRBV25-1 to TRBJ2-6; unclear D gene. V lost 1 base and J lost 0, with 4 bases in between. The CDR3 is 15 residues long. Germline V lookup: CDR1 MGHDK, CDR2 SYGVNS. CDR3 bases: TGTGCCAGCAGTGAATCCTTCTCTGGGGCCAACGTCCTGACTTTC. It encodes CASSESFSGANVLTF.

In this sample, this clonotype turned up a few times. The CDR3: CASSRDVLNTDTQYF. Written as DNA, the CDR3 is TGTGCCAGCAGTAGAGACGTACTAAACACAGATACGCAGTATTTT. The chain employs TRBV27 and TRBJ2-3; D is unclear. The CDR3 covers 15 residues. Germline V lookup: CDR1 MNHEY, CDR2 SMNVEV (reference sequence). V lost 5 bases to trimming and J lost 2 bases, with 14 bases between them.

This clonotype was seen a few times. This chain joins TRBV7-9 and TRBJ2-1, with D tentatively TRBD2 (5 bases). The germline CDR1 and CDR2 sequences are SEHNR and FQNEAQ (reference sequence). The V gene lost 5 bases and the J gene lost 0 bases, with 11 bases spanning the gap. The CDR3 spans 15 residues. The CDR3 region is CASSVDFRSYNEQFF. The DNA for the CDR3 is TGTGCCAGCAGCGTGGACTTCCGCTCCTACAATGAGCAGTTCTTC.

This clonotype came up many times. The V call is TRBV20-1, the J call TRBJ1-2; possible D gene TRBD1, 6 bases. The CDR3 extends over 15 amino acids. From germline, CDR1 is DFQATT and CDR2 SNEGSKA (reference sequence). The V gene lost 3 bases and the J gene lost 2 bases, with 16 bases spanning the gap. CDR3 region: CSASADRFMNYGYTF. As DNA, the CDR3 is TGCAGTGCTAGCGCGGACAGATTTATGAACTATGGCTACACCTTC.

This clonotype was observed many times. Written as DNA, the CDR3 is TGTGCCAGCAGCCGCAAAGCGGGGGGGCGTTCCGGGGAGCTGTTTTTT. Translating it yields CASSRKAGGRSGELFF. This chain joins TRBV4-2 and TRBJ2-2; 10 nucleotides line up with TRBD2. The germline CDR1 and CDR2 sequences are LGHNA and YNFKEQ. CDR3 length: 16 residues. J gave up 6 bases and V 4 bases, and 8 bases lay outside the gene matches.

The sample holds a few counts of this clonotype. The V call is TRBV27, the J call TRBJ2-7; 8 bases are shared with TRBD1. This CDR3 comprises 14 residues. Trimming removed 4 bases from V and 1 base from J; junction bases left unmatched: 3. CDR1 and CDR2 from the germline V gene are MNHEY and SMNVEV (reference sequence). The CDR3 nucleotides are TGTGCCAGCAGTTCCGGACAGGGATCCTACGAGCAGTACTTC. It yields the protein CASSSGQGSYEQYF.

This clonotype was observed a few times. V usage is TRBV12-3 or TRBV12-4 and J usage is TRBJ2-1; the match to TRBD1 covers 10 bases. The V and J ends lost 5 bases and 6 bases, in that order; junction bases with no gene match: 7. The CDR3 length is 15 residues. Written as DNA, the CDR3 is TGTGCCAGCAGTCCGGGACAGGGGAACATCAATGAGCAGTTCTTC. Its protein product is CASSPGQGNINEQFF.

This clonotype was counted ten times or more. The gene calls are TRBV18 and TRBJ2-7, with D tentatively TRBD2 (5 bases). This CDR3 is built from 14 residues. Trimming left V 2 bases short and J 7 bases short, with 15 bases between. The V gene's germline CDR1 is KGHSH and CDR2 LQKENI. DNA for the CDR3: TGTGCCAGCTCACCAAGGACGGGGAACGGGGAGCAGTACTTC. Amino acids: CASSPRTGNGEQYF.